Listed below are T cell receptor beta chains from one sample, sequenced in a study of human T cells and chemical hapten exposure. One entry per CDR3 protein, called by TCRdb with MiXCR from the RACE reads. This table holds approximately 77,000 distinct CDR3 sequences, 7.5% to 9% found once. This material consisted of whole blood, taken in connection with sensitization to the hapten diphenylcyclopropenone (DPC). The receptors derive from a woman under 40 with alopecia areata. Some clones in this sample may be carry-over from other donors' samples. The CDR3 runs from the conserved cysteine through the conserved F or W. A D gene is named only where the DNA matches it firmly. Only part of the rows carry a size: once, few, many, or a class if the clone is expanded.

clone_size	d_call	v_call	j_call	cdr3_nt	cdr3_aa
many	NA	TRBV5-1	TRBJ2-1	TGCGCCAGCAGCTTGGAGTCAGGGCTTCTCTACTACAATGAGCAGTTCTTC	CASSLESGLLYYNEQFF
many	NA	TRBV20-1	TRBJ2-3	TGCAGTGCCGAAGGCGGGGCCCGCACAGATACGCAGTATTTT	CSAEGGARTDTQYF
few	NA	TRBV7-9	TRBJ2-7	TGTGCCAGCAGCTTAGCCGGGGGAGGCGAGCAGTACTTC	CASSLAGGGEQYF
few	NA	TRBV14	TRBJ2-7	TGTGCCAGCAGCCATTCGACAGACTACGAGCAGTACTTC	CASSHSTDYEQYF
many	NA	TRBV12-3/TRBV12-4	TRBJ2-2	TGTGCCAGCAGTTACCGGAGTGGGGCAAGGAGCACCGGGGAGCTGTTTTTT	CASSYRSGARSTGELFF
NA	TRBD2	TRBV24-1	TRBJ2-3	TGTGCCACCGGAAGCGGGACGACAGATACGCAGTATTTT	CATGSGTTDTQYF
many	TRBD1	TRBV20-1	TRBJ2-1	TGCAGTGCTAGTCGGGACAGGGAGACTAATGAGCAGTTCTTC	CSASRDRETNEQFF
NA	NA	TRBV6-6	TRBJ1-1	TGTGCCAGCCGAGAGGACGGCCAGCGGGCTGTTAGGACTGAAGCTTTCTTT	CASREDGQRAVRTEAFF
many	NA	TRBV28	TRBJ1-2	TGTGCCAGCACCGACCTGGACTATGGCTACACCTTC	CASTDLDYGYTF
NA	NA	TRBV9	TRBJ2-1	TGTGCCAGCAGCGTGAGGGGGGGGGCGAATGAGCAGTTCTTC	CASSVRGGANEQFF
NA	TRBD1	TRBV3-1	TRBJ1-2	TGTGCCAGCAGCGATGGACAGGGGGCTGACTATGGCTACACCTTC	CASSDGQGADYGYTF
many	NA	TRBV29-1	TRBJ1-5	TGCAGCGTCGCCCTAGACAACAATCAGCCCCAGCATTTT	CSVALDNNQPQHF
few	TRBD1	TRBV11-2	TRBJ1-1	TGTGCCAGCAGCCCACAGACAGGGGTTAACACTGAAGCTTTCTTT	CASSPQTGVNTEAFF
few	NA	TRBV20-1	TRBJ2-1	TGCAGTGCTAGAGATCTAGTGTCGGGGGGCGGGTTGGTGCAGTTCTTC	CSARDLVSGGGLVQFF
many	NA	TRBV20-1	TRBJ1-1	TGCAGTGCTAGAGATCGAAGGGGGAACACTGAAGCTTTCTTT	CSARDRRGNTEAFF
many	NA	TRBV12-3/TRBV12-4	TRBJ2-2	TGTGCCAGCAGTTTTTGGGGTACCGGGGAGCTGTTTTTT	CASSFWGTGELFF
few	NA	TRBV7-9	TRBJ2-2	TGTGCCAGCCCCCCGGGTCCCGAGCACCCGAACACCGGGGAGCTGTTTTTT	CASPPGPEHPNTGELFF
many	NA	TRBV7-6	TRBJ1-6	TGTGCCAGCAGCTTTGGTCAGCTCGGGACCTCCTATAATTCACCCCTCCACTTT	CASSFGQLGTSYNSPLHF
many	TRBD1	TRBV30	TRBJ1-6	TGTGCCTGGAGACGACAGGGGGCTTTATCACCCCTCCACTTT	CAWRRQGALSPLHF
NA	NA	TRBV29-1	TRBJ1-1	TGCAGCGTTGTTTTCGTCCTGGGTGAAGCTTTCTTT	CSVVFVLGEAFF
NA	NA	TRBV29-1	TRBJ1-2	TGCAGCGTTAAGATGACAGGATTCTATGGCTACACCTTC	CSVKMTGFYGYTF
many	NA	TRBV12-3/TRBV12-4	TRBJ1-1	TGTGCCAGCAGTTTTTGGAACACTGAAGCTTTCTTT	CASSFWNTEAFF
many	TRBD1	TRBV7-8	TRBJ2-5	TGTGCCAGCAGCTGGCCCCGGGACAGCCGCGGATTAGAGACCCAGTACTTC	CASSWPRDSRGLETQYF
many	NA	TRBV12-3/TRBV12-4	TRBJ1-1	TGTGCCAGCAGTTTAACAGGGACTTCTGAAGCTTTCTTT	CASSLTGTSEAFF
NA	NA	TRBV2	TRBJ2-3	TGTGCCAGCACCGGACGATCAATTACAGATACGCAGTATTTT	CASTGRSITDTQYF
once	TRBD1	TRBV5-1	TRBJ2-7	TGCGCCAGCAGAAATACGGGACAGCTCTACGAGCAGTACTTC	CASRNTGQLYEQYF
few	NA	TRBV12-3/TRBV12-4	TRBJ2-7	TGTGCCAGCAGTTTTCAGGCAGGGGTAGGTTACGAGCAGTACTTC	CASSFQAGVGYEQYF
many	NA	TRBV3-1	TRBJ2-2	TGTGCCAGCAGCCAAGGGGAGGCCGGGGAGCTGTTTTTT	CASSQGEAGELFF
many	TRBD2	TRBV12-3/TRBV12-4	TRBJ2-3	TGTGCCAGCAGGTGGACTAGCGGGGTGACAGATACGCAGTATTTT	CASRWTSGVTDTQYF
few	NA	TRBV7-9	TRBJ1-1	TGTGCCAGCAGTCCACCTGCCGGGTCAGACACTGAAGCTTTCTTT	CASSPPAGSDTEAFF
many	TRBD1	TRBV28	TRBJ1-1	TGTGCCAGCACCGATCACAGGGGTCGAAACACTGAAGCTTTCTTT	CASTDHRGRNTEAFF
many	NA	TRBV29-1	TRBJ1-1	TGCAGCGTTAAAAGGACGGCCATGAACACTGAAGCTTTCTTT	CSVKRTAMNTEAFF
few	TRBD1	TRBV20-1	TRBJ2-1	TGCAGTGCCGGGACAGGGGGCCCAAATGAGCAGTTCTTC	CSAGTGGPNEQFF
few	NA	TRBV29-1	TRBJ2-6	TGCAGCGTTGCGGACACCGGGGCCAACGTCCTGACTTTC	CSVADTGANVLTF
NA	NA	TRBV7-2	TRBJ2-5	TGTGCCAGCAGCTCGAACAGAGAGACCCAGTACTTC	CASSSNRETQYF
few	NA	TRBV6-1	TRBJ1-1	TGTGCCAGCATAAGTGGGGGTGAAGCTTTCTTT	CASISGGEAFF
many	TRBD2	TRBV9	TRBJ2-3	TGTGCCAGCAGCCCTCACTCGACTAGCGGGGCCACAGATACGCAGTATTTT	CASSPHSTSGATDTQYF
many	NA	TRBV11-1	TRBJ2-7	TGTGCCAGCAGCTCTGGACATACCTACGAGCAGTACTTC	CASSSGHTYEQYF
many	TRBD2	TRBV29-1	TRBJ2-3	TGCAGCGTTGAATGGGAGGGTCCAGATACGCAGTATTTT	CSVEWEGPDTQYF
many	NA	TRBV6-6	TRBJ1-2	TGTGCCACTAAGGACTTAGCTAACTATGGCTACACCTTC	CATKDLANYGYTF
NA	NA	TRBV28	TRBJ2-7	TGTGCCAGCAGTTTATCTGGCTCAGAATACGAGCAGTACTTC	CASSLSGSEYEQYF
few	NA	TRBV7-3	TRBJ2-5	TGTGCCAGCAGCTTGGGACATCGTGAGACCCAGTACTTC	CASSLGHRETQYF
many	NA	TRBV20-1	TRBJ2-1	TGCAGTGCTGCTGTAGCGGAAAGCTCCTACAATGAGCAGTTCTTC	CSAAVAESSYNEQFF
few	NA	TRBV3-1	TRBJ2-4	TGTGCCAGCAGCCATGACCTATCAGTAGCCAAAAACATTCAGTACTTC	CASSHDLSVAKNIQYF
many	NA	TRBV29-1	TRBJ2-7	TGCAGCGTTAGGTGGGGAAGCTCCTACGAGCAGTACTTC	CSVRWGSSYEQYF
NA	NA	TRBV9	TRBJ1-1	TGTGCCAGCAGCGTAGAGGCATTAACTGAAGCTTTCTTT	CASSVEALTEAFF
NA	NA	TRBV18	TRBJ1-2	TGTGCCAGCTCGACGGACAGCCTCACTTTCTATGGCTACACCTTC	CASSTDSLTFYGYTF
few	NA	TRBV30	TRBJ2-3	TGTGCCTGGAGTGGGGCGAGGGTCACAGATACGCAGTATTTT	CAWSGARVTDTQYF
many	TRBD1	TRBV7-6	TRBJ1-4	TGTGCCAGCAGCTTAGGAGGGACAGGAGCAACTAATGAAAAACTGTTTTTT	CASSLGGTGATNEKLFF
NA	NA	TRBV5-1	TRBJ1-1	TGCGCCAGCAGCTTGGATCCAGGGATAGGGACTGAAGCTTTCTTT	CASSLDPGIGTEAFF
NA	NA	TRBV29-1	TRBJ1-1	TGCAGCGTTGGAGTCACCTACACTGAAGCTTTCTTT	CSVGVTYTEAFF
few	NA	TRBV20-1	TRBJ2-7	TGCAGTGCTGGTTCGGGACGGAACTCCTACGAGCAGTACTTC	CSAGSGRNSYEQYF
many	TRBD1	TRBV20-1	TRBJ1-2	TGCAGTGCTAGAAAGACAGGGGTAGGCTATGGCTACACCTTC	CSARKTGVGYGYTF
few	TRBD1	TRBV6-1	TRBJ1-1	TGTGCCAGCAGGACGCGGGACAGGGCGAACACTGAAGCTTTCTTT	CASRTRDRANTEAFF
NA	NA	TRBV19	TRBJ2-2	TGTGCCAGTAGTATCTCGTCGGCAGGGCTAGCCACCGGGGAGCTGTTTTTT	CASSISSAGLATGELFF